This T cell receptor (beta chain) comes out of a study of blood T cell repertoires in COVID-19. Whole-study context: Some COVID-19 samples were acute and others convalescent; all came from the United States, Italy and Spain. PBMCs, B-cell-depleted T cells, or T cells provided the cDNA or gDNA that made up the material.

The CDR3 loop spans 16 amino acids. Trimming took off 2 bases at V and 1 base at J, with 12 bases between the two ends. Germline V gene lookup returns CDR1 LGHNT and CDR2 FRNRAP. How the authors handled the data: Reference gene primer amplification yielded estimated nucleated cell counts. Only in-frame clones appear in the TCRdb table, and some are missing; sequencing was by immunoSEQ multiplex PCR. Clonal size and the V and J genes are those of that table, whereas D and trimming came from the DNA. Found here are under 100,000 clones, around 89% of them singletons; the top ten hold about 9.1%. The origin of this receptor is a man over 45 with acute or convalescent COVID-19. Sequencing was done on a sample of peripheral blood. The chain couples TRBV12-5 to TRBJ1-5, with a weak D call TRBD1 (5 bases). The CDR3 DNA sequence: TGTGCTAGTGGTTTGTTGGGGAGGGACAGCAATCAGCCCCAGCATTTT. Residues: CASGLLGRDSNQPQHF.